This T cell receptor beta chain was identified during a study of shared clonotypes between healthy human individuals (dated by TCRdb to the early 2020s). About the study as a whole: The cohort comprised a couple of women and three men aged 18 to 49 years. Libraries were prepared and TCR repertoires were sequenced by different laboratories using diverse techniques, in order to increase sequencing depth and limit assay-specific biases. Each donor's leukapheresis produced roughly between about 0.8 and 10 billion PBMCs. To estimate repertoire size and how much clonotype sharing occurs between individuals, the study deeply sequenced the blood TCR repertoires of five healthy adults. What the authors observed across the whole study: Because the study included only a small number of donors, the genetic and exposure-history diversity represented was limited. Sampling was limited to blood, and TCR repertoires in tissue likely differ from TCR repertoires in blood. Pairwise subsampling indicated that sequencing depth was expected to affect the degree of clonotype sharing among donors.

This clone was counted a single time. The antigen this receptor binds is unknown. Base qualities are not at hand, and no much larger clone is one base apart. TCR CDR3 regions were amplified from genomic DNA by multiplex PCR using the deep immunoSEQ assay. Extracted genomic DNA from each cell subset was spread evenly across all wells of several immunoSEQ 96-well plates, with each plate serving as a replicate. Each replicate PCR for unsorted PBMC received about 300 ng genomic DNA, equal to 30,000 to 35,000 T cell genomes. Ten immunoSEQ deep assay plates were used to sequence unsorted PBMC genomic DNA. The purified libraries were quantified using a Qubit 3.0 fluorometer, sized with a Bioanalyzer 2100, and then quantified again using the KAPA Library Quantification kit. Every immunoSEQ 96-well plate was sequenced on a dedicated single-read 150-cycle Illumina NextSeq 550 flow cell. Regarding the original processing steps: The immunoSEQ output contained only junctional sequences without quality scores, so filtering could not match that applied to full-length reads. To assign V/J genes and CDR3, sequences were annotated against IMGT germline references using PyIR, a Python wrapper for IgBLAST v1.9. Reads were filtered out if the reads had weak V/J assignments (E-value above 1e-6), no CDR3, stop codons, out-of-frame junctions, or ambiguous translated residues. V3J clonotypes were defined as sequences sharing the same inferred V gene, J gene, and CDR3 amino acid sequence. Percentage overlap between repertoires was calculated by dividing the number of shared unique clonotypes by the size of the smaller repertoire. Richness of each repertoire was evaluated using RTK rarefaction, the Chao1 estimator, and Recon v2.1 estimates of unobserved clonotypes. TCRdb took this table from immuneACCESS and kept in-frame rearrangements with V and J called. Such tables lack part of the clones; where checked against another copy, unresolved V genes explain under half of the gap, and the rest is unexplained. That table gives V, J and clone size, and the DNA gave D and trimming. This sample comprises under 600,000 clones, 60% to 80% of them detected only once. Together, the top ten hold around 12% of the sample.

From the germline V gene, CDR1 is MRHNA and CDR2 is SNTAGT. The CDR3 spans 14 residues, from the cysteine through the phenylalanine. The only DNA kept is the CDR3, 42 bases in frame from the first base. The V and J ends are trimmed by 10 bases and 0 bases, leaving 16 bases between them. Donors were healthy HIV-negative adults with no recently reported acute infections or vaccinations. All donors were Caucasian adults living in Nashville, Tennessee, USA. For unsorted samples, 85 million to 100 million PBMCs were counted, and genomic DNA was extracted using the QIAamp DNA Blood Mini kit. After blood collection by leukapheresis, PBMCs were isolated using Ficoll-Histopaque density gradient centrifugation and then cryopreserved in the vapor phase of liquid nitrogen.

The sequencing input was PBMCs. This sequence originates from a woman aged 40 to 50 in good health. Some clones in this sample may be carry-over from other donors' samples. The chain was built from TRBV6-4 and TRBJ2-7, with the D gene uncertain. CDR3 reads: CATSSLYRSYEQYF. The sequenced DNA is TGTGCCACCTCGTCTCTATACCGCTCCTACGAGCAGTACTTC.